These 8 T cell receptor beta chains share one sample of origin, sequenced in a study of spatial heterogeneity in lung cancer. TCRdb reprocessed the 5' RACE reads via MiXCR and lists one record per CDR3 protein. The profile shows tens of thousands of distinct CDR3 sequences, over 9.5% of them singletons. This sample's time point: sample taken at primary tumor resection. Sequenced material: PBMCs, taken at surgery. Source of these receptors: a male donor with early-stage non-small cell lung cancer.

This clonotype was detected only a few times. The chain joins TRBV2 to TRBJ2-5; possibly TRBD1 for D (5 bases). There are 14 residues in the CDR3. In germline, CDR1 is SNHLY, CDR2 FYNNEI. Trimming left V 2 bases short and J 2 bases short, with 9 bases between. Here the CDR3 DNA reads TGTGCCAGCAGTGAAACCCAGGGACAAGAGACCCAGTACTTC. Translated, it gives CASSETQGQETQYF.

This chain links TRBV6-1 with TRBJ1-1; the match to TRBD1 covers 8 bases. CDR1 and CDR2 (germline): MNHNS, SASEGT. The CDR3 has 14 amino acids. V was pared by 9 bases and J by 1 base, with 7 bases of the junction left unmatched. CDR3 coding DNA: TGTGCCAGTAAAGTGGACAGGGCGAACACTGAAGCTTTCTTT. Translating it yields CASKVDRANTEAFF.

This clonotype was recorded many times. The chain couples TRBV9 to TRBJ2-1, with 11 bases identical to TRBD2. Trimming took 0 bases from V and 9 from J; bases not matched to a gene: 5. The CDR3 loop spans 15 amino acids. In germline, CDR1 is SGDLS, CDR2 YYNGEE. CDR3 in DNA: TGTGCCAGCAGCGTAGAGGGACTAGCGGACTCTGAGCAGTTCTTC. This gives the protein CASSVEGLADSEQFF.

The chain joins TRBV5-1 to TRBJ2-7; unclear D gene. Between the trimmed V and J ends, which lost 4 bases and 5 bases, there was a span of 19 bases. CDR1 is SGHRS, CDR2 YFSETQ, per germline. The CDR3 is 15 amino acids. The DNA of the CDR3 is TGCGCCAGCAGCCAGCCGTTTGCGAGTAAGGACGAGCAGTACTTC. Its protein is CASSQPFASKDEQYF.

This clonotype was observed at least ten times. The V gene is TRBV5-4, the J gene TRBJ2-2; D ambiguous. The CDR3 extends over 14 amino acids. CDR1 and CDR2 from the germline V gene are SGHNT and YYREEE (reference sequence). V lost 4 bases to trimming and J lost 5 bases, with 12 bases between them. The CDR3 loop is CASSLRVGTGELFF. CDR3 DNA: TGTGCCAGCAGCCTTCGCGTCGGGACCGGGGAGCTGTTTTTT.

There are a few counts of this clonotype. The gene calls are TRBV12-3 or TRBV12-4 and TRBJ2-7, with D maybe TRBD1 (6 bases). Trimming stripped 5 bases from V and 7 bases from J, with 12 bases between. CDR3 size: 12 residues. The CDR3 coding sequence is TGTGCCAGCAGTCTACAGGGTTGGGAGCAGTACTTC. Its protein product is CASSLQGWEQYF.

The chain carries TRBV25-1 and TRBJ2-3; D gene unclear. Per the germline V gene, CDR1 is MGHDK and CDR2 is SYGVNS. The length of the CDR3 is 12 residues. V dropped 1 base and J dropped 6 bases, with 5 bases sitting between them. CDR3 sequence (DNA): TGTGCCAGCAGTGAATCGGTCGATACGCAGTATTTT. Translation gives CASSESVDTQYF. The entire variable domain, with the rest obtained from reference TRBV25-1 and TRBJ2-3, is as follows: EADIYQTPRYLVIGTGKKITLECSQTMGHDKMYWYQQDPGMELHLIHYSYGVNSTEKGDLSSESTVSRIRTEHFPLTLESARPSHTSQYLCASSESVDTQYFGPGTRLTVL.

This clonotype was seen more than once but under ten times. The CDR3 bases are TGTGCCAGCATTCGGACGGGACGCAGCTCCTACGAGCAGTACTTC. Its protein product is CASIRTGRSSYEQYF. The genes are TRBV6-6 and TRBJ2-7; either TRBD1 or TRBD2 may fit D (5 bases each). The germline V gene encodes CDR1 MNHNY and CDR2 SVGAGI (reference sequence). Trimming removed 7 bases at V and 0 bases at J, with 16 bases between. This CDR3 is built from 15 residues.